This TCR beta chain is from a study of shared clonotypes between healthy human individuals (dated by TCRdb to 2018 to 2021). Some background on the complete study: The cohort comprised a couple of women and a few men aged 18 to 49 years. For each donor, three plates each were used for CD4 naive and CD4 memory, two plates were used for CD8 naive, and one plate was used for CD8 memory. Blood TCR repertoires of about 5 healthy adults were deeply sequenced to estimate repertoire size and the extent of clonotype sharing between individuals. To increase sequencing depth and limit assay-specific biases, TCR repertoire library preparation and sequencing were carried out by different laboratories using diverse techniques. Per donor, leukapheresis produced somewhere between about 0.85 and 10 billion PBMCs. Paper-wide results and their limitations: Larger estimated clonotype richness was generally found for naive subsets than for memory subsets. Pairwise subsampling indicated that sequencing depth was expected to affect the degree of clonotype sharing among donors. When several donors were compared, the shared fraction of clonotypes was about 5% for naive CD4, over 3% for naive CD8, 2% to 2.5% for memory CD4, and 0.4% for memory CD8. Even with the large sequencing depth, rarefaction of the sorted-subset datasets indicated that sequencing was incomplete. Compared with non-shared clonotypes, the clonotypes found in all four sorted-subset donors had higher generation probabilities. Because the study included only a small number of donors, the genetic and exposure-history diversity represented was limited. Sampling was limited to blood, and TCR repertoires in tissue likely differ from TCR repertoires in blood.

Using the deep immunoSEQ assay, multiplex PCR amplified TCR CDR3 regions from genomic DNA. Genomic DNA extracted from each cell subset was distributed evenly over all wells of several immunoSEQ 96-well plates, and each plate served as one replicate. For sorted subsets, 200 to 250 ng of genomic DNA, equivalent to about 30,000 T cell genomes, went into each replicate PCR. The purified libraries were quantified using a Qubit 3.0 fluorometer, sized with a Bioanalyzer 2100, and then quantified again using the KAPA Library Quantification kit. Every immunoSEQ 96-well plate was sequenced on a separate single-read 150-cycle Illumina NextSeq 550 flow cell. From the authors' description of their analysis: Because the immunoSEQ output held only junctional sequences and lacked quality scores, the filtering could not match the filtering applied to full-length reads. Sequences were annotated with PyIR, a Python wrapper for IgBLAST v1.9, and V/J genes and CDR3 were assigned using IMGT germline references. Any read was removed if the V/J assignment was weak (E-value above 1e-6), the CDR3 was missing, or the read contained stop codons, out-of-frame junctions, or ambiguous translated residues. V3J clonotypes were defined as sequences sharing an identical inferred V gene, J gene, and CDR3 amino acid sequence. Percentage overlap between repertoires was computed as shared unique clonotypes divided by the size of the smaller repertoire. RTK rarefaction, the Chao1 estimator, and Recon v2.1 estimates of unobserved clonotypes were used to assess repertoire richness. OLGA was used to compute generation probabilities for all TCRbeta clonotypes that the gDNA method yielded from a handful of donors. The clones in this table, taken by TCRdb from immuneACCESS, are in-frame only. Not every clone is retained; where verified, under half of the shortfall comes from an unresolved V gene, and the cause of the rest is unknown. V, J and clone size were drawn from that table, and D and trimming were deduced from the DNA. The sample has under 1,900,000 clones on record, just under 99% of them singletons. Clones ranked in the top ten supply approximately 0.4% of the sample.

Donors were healthy HIV-negative adults with no recently reported acute infections or vaccinations. Every donor was a Caucasian adult residing in Nashville, Tennessee, USA. CD4+ T cells were enriched by magnetic negative selection, after which naive cells were positively selected on CD45RA and the negative fraction was taken as the memory subset. After blood collection by leukapheresis, PBMCs were isolated using Ficoll-Histopaque density gradient centrifugation and then cryopreserved in the vapor phase of liquid nitrogen. Analytical flow cytometry was used to check the purity and quantity of each magnetically sorted T cell population. Genomic DNA was isolated from each sorted fraction and quantified by UV absorbance on a Nanodrop 2000c. To note about this clone: The antigen it binds to is not known. The input lacks base qualities; no much larger clone sits a single base away.

The sequence was collected from a man aged 25 to 40 in good health. Material for sequencing was naive CD4+ T cells sorted from blood. The sample's cell subset or site, from its label and the paper: CD45RA+ positively selected.

The CDR3 reads as follows: CASSLDRAAAGELFF. The sequenced DNA is TGCGCCAGCAGCTTGGACAGGGCAGCAGCCGGGGAGCTGTTTTTT. The V gene is TRBV5-1 and the J gene is TRBJ2-2, with a tentative D gene TRBD1 over 6 matching bases. Including cysteine and phenylalanine, the CDR3 has 15 amino acids. Only the CDR3 region is kept as DNA, spanning 45 bases read in frame from base 1. The germline V gene gives CDR1 as SGHRS and CDR2 as YFSETQ. V is shortened by 0 bases, J by 6 bases, and the region joining them spans 12 bases.